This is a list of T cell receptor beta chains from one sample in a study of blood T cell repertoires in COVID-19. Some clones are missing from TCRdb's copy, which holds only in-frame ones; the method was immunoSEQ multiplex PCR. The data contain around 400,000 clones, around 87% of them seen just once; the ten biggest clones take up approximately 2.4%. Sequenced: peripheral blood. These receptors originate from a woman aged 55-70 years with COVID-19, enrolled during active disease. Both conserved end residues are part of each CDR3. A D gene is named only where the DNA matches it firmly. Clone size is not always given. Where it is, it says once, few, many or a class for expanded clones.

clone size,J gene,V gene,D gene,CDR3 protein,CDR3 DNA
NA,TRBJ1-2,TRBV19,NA,CASRPRGDYNYGYTF,TGTGCCAGTAGGCCAAGAGGAGACTACAACTATGGCTACACCTTC
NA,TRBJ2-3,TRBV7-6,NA,CASSLGRVSTDTQYF,TGTGCCAGCAGCTTAGGTCGGGTTTCGACAGATACGCAGTATTTT
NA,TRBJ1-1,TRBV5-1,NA,CASSHGTSNTEAFF,TGCGCCAGCAGCCACGGGACATCCAACACTGAAGCTTTCTTT
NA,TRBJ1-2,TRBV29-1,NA,CSVRFNYGYTF,TGCAGCGTTCGTTTTAACTATGGCTACACCTTC
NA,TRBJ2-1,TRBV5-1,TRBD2,CASSFLAGDYNEQFF,TGCGCCAGCAGTTTTCTAGCGGGGGACTACAATGAGCAGTTCTTC
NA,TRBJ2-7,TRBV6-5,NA,CASRRAPPYEQYF,TGTGCCAGCAGAAGAGCACCTCCCTACGAGCAGTACTTC
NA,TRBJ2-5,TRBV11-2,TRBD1,CASSFDREETQYF,TGTGCCAGCAGCTTCGACAGGGAAGAGACCCAGTACTTC
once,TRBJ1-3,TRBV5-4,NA,CASSPGGRNTIYF,TGTGCCAGCAGCCCGGGAGGGAGAAACACCATATATTTT
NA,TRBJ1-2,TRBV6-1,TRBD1,CASSEAGGYGYTF,TGTGCCAGCAGTGAGGCAGGGGGCTATGGCTACACCTTC
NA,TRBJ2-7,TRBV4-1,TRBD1,CASSLSGTGAYEQYF,TGCGCCAGCAGCCTATCCGGGACAGGGGCCTACGAGCAGTACTTC
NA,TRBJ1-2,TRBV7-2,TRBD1,CASTYGTGKSYGYTF,TGTGCCAGCACCTATGGGACAGGGAAGAGCTATGGCTACACCTTC
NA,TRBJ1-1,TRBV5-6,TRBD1,CASSFQGASTEAFF,TGTGCCAGCAGCTTTCAGGGGGCTAGCACTGAAGCTTTCTTT
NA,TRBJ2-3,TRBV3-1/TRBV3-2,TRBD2,CASSQDVVAGSDTQYF,TGTGCCAGCAGCCAAGATGTGGTAGCGGGGTCAGATACGCAGTATTTT
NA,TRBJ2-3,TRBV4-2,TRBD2,CASSRIPAASGGEDTQYF,TGTGCCAGCAGCCGGATCCCTGCGGCTAGCGGGGGGGAGGATACGCAGTATTTT
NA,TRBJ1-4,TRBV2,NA,CASSEGGWTEEKLFF,TGTGCCAGCAGTGAAGGCGGGTGGACCGAAGAAAAACTGTTTTTT
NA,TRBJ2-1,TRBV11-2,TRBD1,CASSLGQGTYNEQFF,TGTGCCAGCAGCTTAGGACAGGGTACCTACAATGAGCAGTTCTTC
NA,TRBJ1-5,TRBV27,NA,CASSFYGNQPQHF,TGTGCCAGCAGTTTCTATGGCAATCAGCCCCAGCATTTT
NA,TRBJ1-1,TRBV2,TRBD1,CASRRTGPGNTEAFF,TGTGCCAGCAGGCGGACAGGGCCGGGGAACACTGAAGCTTTCTTT
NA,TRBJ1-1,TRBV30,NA,CAWSGQSTEAFF,TGTGCCTGGAGTGGGCAGTCCACTGAAGCTTTCTTT
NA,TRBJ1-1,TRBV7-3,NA,CASTLRGGTEAFF,TGTGCCAGCACCCTCCGTGGAGGGACTGAAGCTTTCTTT
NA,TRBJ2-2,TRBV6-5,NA,CASSYSSRDAKGELFF,TGTGCCAGCAGTTACTCTTCCAGGGATGCTAAAGGGGAGCTGTTTTTT
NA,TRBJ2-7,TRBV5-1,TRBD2,CASSSGGRAYEQYF,TGCGCCAGCAGCTCCGGAGGGAGGGCCTACGAGCAGTACTTC
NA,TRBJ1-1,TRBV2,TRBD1,CASNQGAAEAFF,TGTGCCAGCAACCAGGGGGCCGCTGAAGCTTTCTTT
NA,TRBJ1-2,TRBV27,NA,CASSSDRGTGNYGYTF,TGTGCCAGCAGCTCGGACCGCGGGACGGGAAACTATGGCTACACCTTC
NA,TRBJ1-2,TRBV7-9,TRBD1,CASSAAGGQGTNYGYTF,TGTGCCAGCAGCGCAGCAGGGGGGCAGGGCACTAACTATGGCTACACCTTC
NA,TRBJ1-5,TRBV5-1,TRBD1,CASSPGTGGNQPQHF,TGCGCCAGCAGCCCGGGGACAGGGGGCAATCAGCCCCAGCATTTT
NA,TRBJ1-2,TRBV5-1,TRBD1,CASSIGGQGKATGYTF,TGCGCCAGCAGCATAGGAGGACAGGGAAAGGCTACCGGCTACACCTTC
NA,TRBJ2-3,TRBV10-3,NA,CAIAGLTGTDTQYF,TGTGCCATAGCCGGTCTTACAGGCACAGATACGCAGTATTTT
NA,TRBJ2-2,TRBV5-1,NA,CASSEGEPGELFF,TGCGCCAGCAGCGAGGGGGAGCCCGGGGAGCTGTTTTTT
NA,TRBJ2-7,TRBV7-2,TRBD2,CASSLASGGTYEQYF,TGTGCCAGCAGCTTAGCGAGCGGGGGAACCTACGAGCAGTACTTC
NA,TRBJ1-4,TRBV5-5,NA,CASSLAPGTNEKLFF,TGTGCCAGCAGCTTGGCCCCGGGTACTAATGAAAAACTGTTTTTT
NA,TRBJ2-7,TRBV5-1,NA,CASSLGAGSYEQYF,TGCGCCAGCAGCTTGGGGGCCGGCTCCTACGAGCAGTACTTC
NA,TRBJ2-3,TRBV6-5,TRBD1,CASSTTGVPPDTQYF,TGTGCCAGCAGCACTACAGGGGTCCCACCCGATACGCAGTATTTT
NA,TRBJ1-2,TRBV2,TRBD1,CASRGQAEVHGYTF,TGTGCCAGCAGAGGACAGGCGGAAGTTCATGGCTACACCTTC
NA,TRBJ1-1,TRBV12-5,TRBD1,CASRQGRAEAFF,TGTGCTAGTCGACAGGGGCGTGCTGAAGCTTTCTTT
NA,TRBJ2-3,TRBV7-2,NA,CASSLGQATDTQYF,TGTGCCAGCAGCTTAGGACAGGCCACAGATACGCAGTATTTT
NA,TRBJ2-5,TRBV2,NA,CASRYQETQYF,TGTGCCAGCCGTTATCAAGAGACCCAGTACTTC
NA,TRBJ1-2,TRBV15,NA,CATSRESGDRPGYTF,TGTGCCACCAGCAGAGAGTCAGGGGATCGCCCTGGCTACACCTTC
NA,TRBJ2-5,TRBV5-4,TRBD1,CASSLRGLETQYF,TGTGCCAGCAGCTTAAGGGGGCTGGAGACCCAGTACTTC
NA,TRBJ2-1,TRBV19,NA,CASTLGGGANEQFF,TGTGCCAGTACCCTAGGGGGCGGGGCCAATGAGCAGTTCTTC
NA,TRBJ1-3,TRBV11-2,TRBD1,CASSRTGDTGNTIYF,TGTGCCAGCAGTAGGACAGGGGATACTGGAAACACCATATATTTT
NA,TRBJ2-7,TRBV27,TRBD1,CASTKLGQGAFSYEQYF,TGTGCCAGCACCAAACTGGGGCAGGGGGCCTTCTCCTACGAGCAGTACTTC